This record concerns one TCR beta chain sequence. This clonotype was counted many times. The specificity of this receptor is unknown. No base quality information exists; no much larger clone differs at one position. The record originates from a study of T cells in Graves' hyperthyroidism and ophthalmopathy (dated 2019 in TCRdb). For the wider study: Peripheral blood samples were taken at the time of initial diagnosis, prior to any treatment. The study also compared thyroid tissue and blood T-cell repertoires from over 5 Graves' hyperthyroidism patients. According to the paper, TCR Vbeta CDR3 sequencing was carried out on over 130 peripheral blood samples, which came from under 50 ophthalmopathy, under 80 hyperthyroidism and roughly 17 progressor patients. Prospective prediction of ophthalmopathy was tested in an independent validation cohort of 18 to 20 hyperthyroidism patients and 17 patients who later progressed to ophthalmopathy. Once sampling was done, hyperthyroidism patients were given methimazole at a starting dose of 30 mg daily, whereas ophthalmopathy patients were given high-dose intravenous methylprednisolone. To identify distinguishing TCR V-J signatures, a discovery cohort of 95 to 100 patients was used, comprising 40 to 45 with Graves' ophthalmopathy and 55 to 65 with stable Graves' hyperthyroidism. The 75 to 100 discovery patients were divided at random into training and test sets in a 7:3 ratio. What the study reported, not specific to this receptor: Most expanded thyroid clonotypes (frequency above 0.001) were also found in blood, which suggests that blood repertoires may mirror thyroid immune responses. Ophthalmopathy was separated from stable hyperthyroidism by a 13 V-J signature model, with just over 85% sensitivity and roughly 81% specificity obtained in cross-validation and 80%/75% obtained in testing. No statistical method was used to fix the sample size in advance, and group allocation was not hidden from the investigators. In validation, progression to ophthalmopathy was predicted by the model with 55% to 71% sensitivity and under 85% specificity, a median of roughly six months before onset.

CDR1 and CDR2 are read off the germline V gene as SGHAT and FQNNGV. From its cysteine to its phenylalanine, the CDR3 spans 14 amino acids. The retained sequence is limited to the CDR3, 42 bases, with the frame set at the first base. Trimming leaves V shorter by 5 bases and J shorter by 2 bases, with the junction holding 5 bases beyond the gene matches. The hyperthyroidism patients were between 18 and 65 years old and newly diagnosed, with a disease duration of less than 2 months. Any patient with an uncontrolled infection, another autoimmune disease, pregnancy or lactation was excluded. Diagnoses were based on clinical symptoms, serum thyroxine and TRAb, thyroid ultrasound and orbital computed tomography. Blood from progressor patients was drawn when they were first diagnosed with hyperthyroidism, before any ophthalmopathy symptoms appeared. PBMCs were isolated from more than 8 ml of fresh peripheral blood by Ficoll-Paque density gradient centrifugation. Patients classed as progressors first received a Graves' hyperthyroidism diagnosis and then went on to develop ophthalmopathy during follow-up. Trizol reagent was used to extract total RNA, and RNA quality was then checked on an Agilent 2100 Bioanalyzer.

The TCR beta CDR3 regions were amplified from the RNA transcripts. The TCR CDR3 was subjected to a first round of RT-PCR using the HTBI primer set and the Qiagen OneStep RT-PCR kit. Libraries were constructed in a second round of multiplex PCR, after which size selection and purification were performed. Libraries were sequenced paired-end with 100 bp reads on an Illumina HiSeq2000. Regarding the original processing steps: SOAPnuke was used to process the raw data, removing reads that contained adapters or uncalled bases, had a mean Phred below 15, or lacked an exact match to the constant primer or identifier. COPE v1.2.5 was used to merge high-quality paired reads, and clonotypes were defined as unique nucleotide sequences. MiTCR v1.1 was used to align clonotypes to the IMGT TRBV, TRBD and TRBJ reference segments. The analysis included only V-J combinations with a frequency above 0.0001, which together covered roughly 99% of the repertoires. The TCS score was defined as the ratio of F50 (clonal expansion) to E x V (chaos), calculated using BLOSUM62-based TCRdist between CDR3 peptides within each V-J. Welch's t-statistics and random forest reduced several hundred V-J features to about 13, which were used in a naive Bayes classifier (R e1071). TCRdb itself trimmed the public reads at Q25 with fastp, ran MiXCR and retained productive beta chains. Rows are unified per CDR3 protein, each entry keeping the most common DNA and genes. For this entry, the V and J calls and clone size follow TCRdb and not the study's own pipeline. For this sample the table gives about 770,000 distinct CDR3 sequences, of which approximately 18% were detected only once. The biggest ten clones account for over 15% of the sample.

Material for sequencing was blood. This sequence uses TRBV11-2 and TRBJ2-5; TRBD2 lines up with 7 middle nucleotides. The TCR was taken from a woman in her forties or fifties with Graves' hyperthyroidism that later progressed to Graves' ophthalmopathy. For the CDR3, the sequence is CASSQPGLQETQYF. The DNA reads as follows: TGTGCCAGCAGCCAGCCGGGACTACAAGAGACCCAGTACTTC.